This T cell receptor beta chain derives from a study of CD8 T cells in Susac syndrome. Random hexamers were used to reverse transcribe an amount of roughly 0.5 to 1 ug RNA. One entry per CDR3 protein, called by TCRdb with MiXCR from the immunoSEQ multiplex PCR reads. The sample includes approximately 110,000 distinct CDR3 sequences, about 96% seen only once; the top ten take 0.096%. The CDR3 length is 14 residues. Looked up from germline, CDR1 is SNHLY and CDR2 is FYNNEI. Trimming removed 9 bases from V and 5 bases from J, with 19 bases in between. The origin of this receptor is a human donor in good health. Sequenced: CD4+ T cells from PBMCs. The rearrangement joins TRBV2 to TRBJ1-2; possible D gene TRBD1, 5 bases. The CDR3 DNA is TGTGCCAGTAGGGAGACATGGGACCCGTATGGCTACACCTTC. As protein: CASRETWDPYGYTF.